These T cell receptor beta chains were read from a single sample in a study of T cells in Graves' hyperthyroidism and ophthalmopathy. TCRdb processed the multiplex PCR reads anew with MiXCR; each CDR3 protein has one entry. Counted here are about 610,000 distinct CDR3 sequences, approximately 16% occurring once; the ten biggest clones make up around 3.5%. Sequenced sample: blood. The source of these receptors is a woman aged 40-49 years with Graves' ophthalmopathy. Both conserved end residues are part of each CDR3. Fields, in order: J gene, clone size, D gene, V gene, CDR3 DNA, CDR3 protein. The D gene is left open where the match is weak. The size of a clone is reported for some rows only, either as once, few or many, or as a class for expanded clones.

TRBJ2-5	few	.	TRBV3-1	TGTGCCAGCACCCCAGCCGGGGCCCGGGGGACCCAGTACTTC	CASTPAGARGTQYF
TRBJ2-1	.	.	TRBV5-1	TGCGCCAGCAGCTTGACGGGTCCTAACAATGAGCAGTTCTTC	CASSLTGPNNEQFF
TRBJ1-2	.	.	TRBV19	TGTGCCAGTAGTAACAACAGGGTTAGTGGCTACACCTTC	CASSNNRVSGYTF
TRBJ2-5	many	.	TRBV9	TGTGCCAGCAGCCTTCCGGGGGATGAGGAGACCCAGTACTTC	CASSLPGDEETQYF
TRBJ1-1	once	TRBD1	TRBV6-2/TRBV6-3	TGTGCCAGCAGCGCCGGGACAGGGGGCCAGATGAACACTGAAGCTTTCTTT	CASSAGTGGQMNTEAFF
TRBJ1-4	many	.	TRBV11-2	TGTGCCAGCAGAATGGTAGATGAAAAACTGTTTTTT	CASRMVDEKLFF
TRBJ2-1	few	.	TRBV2	TGTGCCAACAGGGAGCAGGGGGGTTCCTACAATGAGCAGTTCTTC	CANREQGGSYNEQFF
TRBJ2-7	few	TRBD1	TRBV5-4	TGTGCCAGCAGCCGGGAAGGAGGACAGGGGGCATACGAGCAGTACTTC	CASSREGGQGAYEQYF
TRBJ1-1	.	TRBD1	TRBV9	TGTGCCAGCGGCCCCGGACAGGGGAGAAGGAACACTGAAGCTTTCTTT	CASGPGQGRRNTEAFF
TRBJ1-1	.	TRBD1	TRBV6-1	TGTGCCAGCAGTCCACTGGACAGGGTTATACCTGAAGCTTTCTTT	CASSPLDRVIPEAFF
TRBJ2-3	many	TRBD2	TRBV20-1	TGCAGTGCTAAGCCTAGCGGGGTGGAATGGAGCACAGATACGCAGTATTTT	CSAKPSGVEWSTDTQYF
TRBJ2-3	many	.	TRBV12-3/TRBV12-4	TGTGCCAGCAGTTTTGAAGTTTGGCGGTCCCCCCTCACAGATACGCAGTATTTT	CASSFEVWRSPLTDTQYF
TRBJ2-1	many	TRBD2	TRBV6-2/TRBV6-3	TGTGCCAGCAGTCAAGTCGGACTAGCGGGAAGCGATGAGCAGTTCTTC	CASSQVGLAGSDEQFF
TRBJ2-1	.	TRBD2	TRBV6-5	TGTGCCAGCAGTTACTCGACTAGCGGGAGGGTTGAGCAGTTCTTC	CASSYSTSGRVEQFF
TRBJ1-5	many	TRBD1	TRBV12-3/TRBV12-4	TGTGCCAGCAGTTTTGGGGAGGGGGCCAGACAGCCCCAGCATTTT	CASSFGEGARQPQHF